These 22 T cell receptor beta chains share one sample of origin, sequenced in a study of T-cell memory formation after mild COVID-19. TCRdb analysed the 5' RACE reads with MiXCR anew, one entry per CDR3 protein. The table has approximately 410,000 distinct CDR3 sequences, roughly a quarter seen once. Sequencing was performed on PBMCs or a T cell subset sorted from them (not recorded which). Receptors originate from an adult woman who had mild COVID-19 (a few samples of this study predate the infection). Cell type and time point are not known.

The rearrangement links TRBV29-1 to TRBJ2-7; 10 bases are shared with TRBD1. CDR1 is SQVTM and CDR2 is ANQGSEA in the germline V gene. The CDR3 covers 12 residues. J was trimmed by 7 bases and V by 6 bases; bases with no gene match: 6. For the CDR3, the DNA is TGCAGCGTGTGGACAGGGGGTGGGGAGCAGTACTTC. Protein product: CSVWTGGGEQYF.

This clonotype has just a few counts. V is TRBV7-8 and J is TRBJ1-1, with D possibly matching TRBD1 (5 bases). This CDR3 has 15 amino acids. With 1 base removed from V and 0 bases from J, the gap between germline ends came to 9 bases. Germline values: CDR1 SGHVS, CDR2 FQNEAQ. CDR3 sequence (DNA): TGTGCCAGCAGCTTAGACCAGGGATTGAACACTGAAGCTTTCTTT. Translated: CASSLDQGLNTEAFF.

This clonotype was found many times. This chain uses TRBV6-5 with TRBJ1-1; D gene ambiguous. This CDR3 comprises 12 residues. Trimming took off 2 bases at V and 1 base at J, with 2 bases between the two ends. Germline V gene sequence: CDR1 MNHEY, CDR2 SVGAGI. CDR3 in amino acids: CASSYRNTEAFF. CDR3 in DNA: TGTGCCAGCAGTTACAGGAACACTGAAGCTTTCTTT.

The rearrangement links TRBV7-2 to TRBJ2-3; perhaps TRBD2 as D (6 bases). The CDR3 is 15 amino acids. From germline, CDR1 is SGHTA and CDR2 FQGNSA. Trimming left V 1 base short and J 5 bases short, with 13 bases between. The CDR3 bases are TGTGCCAGCAGCTTAGTACCGCGGGAACGAGATACGCAGTATTTT. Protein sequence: CASSLVPRERDTQYF.

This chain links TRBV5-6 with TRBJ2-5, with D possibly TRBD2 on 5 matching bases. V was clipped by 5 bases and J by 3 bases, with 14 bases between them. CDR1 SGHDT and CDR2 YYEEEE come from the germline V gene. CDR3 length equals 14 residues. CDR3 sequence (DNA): TGTGCCAGCAGTCCTCAACTAGTCGAAGAGACCCAGTACTTC. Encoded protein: CASSPQLVEETQYF.

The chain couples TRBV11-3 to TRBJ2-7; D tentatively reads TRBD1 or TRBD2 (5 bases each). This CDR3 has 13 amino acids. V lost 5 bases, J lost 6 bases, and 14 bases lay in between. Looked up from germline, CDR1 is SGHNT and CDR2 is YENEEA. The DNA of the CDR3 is TGTGCCAGCAGCACAGGAGATGGGGGCGAGCAGTACTTC. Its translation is CASSTGDGGEQYF.

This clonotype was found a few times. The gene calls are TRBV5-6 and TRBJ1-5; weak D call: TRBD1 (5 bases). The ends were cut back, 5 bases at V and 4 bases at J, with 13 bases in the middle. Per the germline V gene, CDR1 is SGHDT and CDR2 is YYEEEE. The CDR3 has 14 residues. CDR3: CASSSGLSNQPQHF. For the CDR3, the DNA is TGTGCCAGCAGTTCAGGGCTCTCGAATCAGCCCCAGCATTTT.

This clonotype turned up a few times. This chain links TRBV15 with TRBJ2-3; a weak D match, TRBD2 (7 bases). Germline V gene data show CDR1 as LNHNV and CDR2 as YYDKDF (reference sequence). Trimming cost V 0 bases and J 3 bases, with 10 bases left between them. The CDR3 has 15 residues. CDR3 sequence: CATSRDGGATDTQYF. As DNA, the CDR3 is TGTGCCACCAGCAGAGATGGGGGGGCGACAGATACGCAGTATTTT.

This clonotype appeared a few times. The CDR3 sequence: CASSRPTGFRYEQYF. CDR3 nucleotide sequence: TGTGCCAGCAGCCGCCCGACAGGGTTTAGGTACGAGCAGTACTTC. This rearrangement joins TRBV7-9 to TRBJ2-7, with 7 bases fitting TRBD1. The length of the CDR3 is 15 residues. Germline lookup yields CDR1 SEHNR and CDR2 FQNEAQ (reference sequence). V was pared by 5 bases and J by 4 bases, with 11 bases of the junction left unmatched.

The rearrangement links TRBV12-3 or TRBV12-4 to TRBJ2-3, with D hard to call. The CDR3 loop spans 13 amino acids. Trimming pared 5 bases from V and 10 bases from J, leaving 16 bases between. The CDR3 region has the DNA TGTGCCAGCAGTCCGAGCCCCCAGTATGCGCAGTATTTT. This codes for CASSPSPQYAQYF.

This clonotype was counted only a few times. CDR3 DNA sequence: TGCAGCGTTGTTTCCGGGGGGCCGGGATCACCCCTCCACTTT. It yields the protein CSVVSGGPGSPLHF. V is TRBV29-1 and J is TRBJ1-6; tentatively, D is TRBD1 (6 bases). CDR3 length: 14 amino acids. Trimming removed 4 bases from V and 10 bases from J, with 17 bases in between. Germline CDR1 is SQVTM and CDR2 is ANQGSEA.

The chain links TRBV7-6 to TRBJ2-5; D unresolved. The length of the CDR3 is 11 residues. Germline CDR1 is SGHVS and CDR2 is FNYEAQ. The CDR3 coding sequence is TGTGCGGGCCCTGAGCGTGAGACCCAGTACTTC. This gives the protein CAGPERETQYF.

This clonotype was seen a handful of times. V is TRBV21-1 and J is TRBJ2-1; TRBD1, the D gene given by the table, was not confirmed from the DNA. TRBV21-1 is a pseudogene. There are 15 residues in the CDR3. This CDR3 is CASSNGDREQPGEFF. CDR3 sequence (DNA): TGTGCCAGCAGCAATGGGGACAGGGAGCAACCCGGGGAGTTCTTC.

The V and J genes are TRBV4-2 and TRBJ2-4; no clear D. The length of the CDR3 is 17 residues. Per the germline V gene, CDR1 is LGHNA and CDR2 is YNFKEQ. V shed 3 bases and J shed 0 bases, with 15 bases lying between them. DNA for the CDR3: TGTGCCAGCAGCCAGGTCGAGACTGCGCTAGCCAAAAACATTCAGTACTTC. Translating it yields CASSQVETALAKNIQYF.

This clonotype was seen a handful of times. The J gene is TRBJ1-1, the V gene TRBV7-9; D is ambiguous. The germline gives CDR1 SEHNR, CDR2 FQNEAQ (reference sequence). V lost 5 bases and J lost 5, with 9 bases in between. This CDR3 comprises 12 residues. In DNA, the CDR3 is TGTGCCAGCAGCAAACCCGGAACTGAAGCTTTCTTT. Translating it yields CASSKPGTEAFF. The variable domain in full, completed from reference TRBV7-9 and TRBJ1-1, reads DTGVSQNPRHKITKRGQNVTFRCDPISEHNRLYWYRQTLGQGPEFLTYFQNEAQLEKSRLLSDRFSAERPKGSFSTLEIQRTEQGDSAMYLCASSKPGTEAFFGQGTRLTVV.

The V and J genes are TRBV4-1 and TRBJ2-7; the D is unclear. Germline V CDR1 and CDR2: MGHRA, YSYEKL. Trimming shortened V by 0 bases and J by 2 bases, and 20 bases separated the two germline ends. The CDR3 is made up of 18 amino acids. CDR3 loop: CASSQEPSALPGAYEQYF. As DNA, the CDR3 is TGCGCCAGCAGCCAAGAGCCGTCAGCTTTACCCGGAGCCTACGAGCAGTACTTC.

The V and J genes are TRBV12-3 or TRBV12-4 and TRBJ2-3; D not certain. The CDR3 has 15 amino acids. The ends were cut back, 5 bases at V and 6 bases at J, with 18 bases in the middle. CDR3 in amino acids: CASSTWGSGVDTQYF. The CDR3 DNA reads TGTGCCAGCAGTACCTGGGGTTCAGGTGTGGATACGCAGTATTTT.

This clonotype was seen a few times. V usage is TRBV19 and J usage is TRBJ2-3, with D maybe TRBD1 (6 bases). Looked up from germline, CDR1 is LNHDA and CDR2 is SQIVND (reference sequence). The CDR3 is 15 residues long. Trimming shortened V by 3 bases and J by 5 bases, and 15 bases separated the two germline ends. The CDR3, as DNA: TGTGCCAGTAGTATCAGGGGAAGTGGTGGAGATACGCAGTATTTT. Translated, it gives CASSIRGSGGDTQYF.

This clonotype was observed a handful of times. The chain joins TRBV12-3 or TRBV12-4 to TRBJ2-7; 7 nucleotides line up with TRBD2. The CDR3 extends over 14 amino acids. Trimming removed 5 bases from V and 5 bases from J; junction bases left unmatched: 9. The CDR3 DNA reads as TGTGCCAGCAGTGGGGGAGGGCCGATGAACGAGCAGTACTTC. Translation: CASSGGGPMNEQYF.

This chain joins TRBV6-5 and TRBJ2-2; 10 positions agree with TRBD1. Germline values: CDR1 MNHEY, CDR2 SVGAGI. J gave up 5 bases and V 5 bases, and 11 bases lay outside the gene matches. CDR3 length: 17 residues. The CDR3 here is CASSPSPGQGKTGELFF. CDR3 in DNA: TGTGCCAGCAGTCCATCCCCGGGACAGGGGAAGACCGGGGAGCTGTTTTTT.

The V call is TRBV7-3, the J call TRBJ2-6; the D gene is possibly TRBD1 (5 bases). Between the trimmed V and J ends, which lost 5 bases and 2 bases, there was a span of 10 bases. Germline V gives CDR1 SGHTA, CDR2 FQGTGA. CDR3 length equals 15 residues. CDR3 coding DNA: TGTGCCAGCAGCGGGGCTCTAGCTGGGGCCAACGTCCTGACTTTC. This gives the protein CASSGALAGANVLTF.

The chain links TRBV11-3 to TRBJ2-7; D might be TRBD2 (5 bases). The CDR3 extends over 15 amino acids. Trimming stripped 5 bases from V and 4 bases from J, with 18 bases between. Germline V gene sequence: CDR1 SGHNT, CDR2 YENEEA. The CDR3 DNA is TGTGCCAGCAGCCATCGGACTTCCCGTTCTTACGAGCAGTACTTC. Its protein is CASSHRTSRSYEQYF.